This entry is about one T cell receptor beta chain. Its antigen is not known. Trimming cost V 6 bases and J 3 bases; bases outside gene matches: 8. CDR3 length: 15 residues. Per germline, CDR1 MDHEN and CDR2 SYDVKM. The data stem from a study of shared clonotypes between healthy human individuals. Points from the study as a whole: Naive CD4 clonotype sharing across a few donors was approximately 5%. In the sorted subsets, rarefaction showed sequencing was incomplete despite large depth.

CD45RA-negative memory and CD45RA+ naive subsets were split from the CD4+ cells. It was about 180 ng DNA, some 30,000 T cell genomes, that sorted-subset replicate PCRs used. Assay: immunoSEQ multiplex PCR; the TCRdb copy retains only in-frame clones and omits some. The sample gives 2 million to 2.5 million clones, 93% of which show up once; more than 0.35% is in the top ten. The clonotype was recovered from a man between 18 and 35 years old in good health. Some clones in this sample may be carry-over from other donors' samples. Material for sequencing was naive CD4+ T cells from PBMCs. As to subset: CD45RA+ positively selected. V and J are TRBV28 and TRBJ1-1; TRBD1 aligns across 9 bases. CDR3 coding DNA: TGTGCCAGCAGACCTACCCGACAGGGGGACACTGAAGCTTTCTTT. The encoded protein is CASRPTRQGDTEAFF.